Below, 28 T cell receptor beta chains from the same sample are listed, as sequenced in a study of T-cell reconstitution after alpha-beta-depleted transplantation in children. Construction of the TCRbeta library involved unique molecular identifiers. MiXCR, applied by TCRdb to the PCR reads, yields one record per CDR3 protein. The sample consists of some 120,000 distinct CDR3 sequences, under 13% of them appearing once. The source was PBMCs, collected before TCRalphabeta/CD19-depleted stem cell transplant. These receptors came from a boy aged 2 to 9 with acute lymphoblastic leukemia, due to receive a stem cell transplant.

This clonotype was seen more than once but under ten times. The rearrangement joins TRBV7-8 to TRBJ2-1; 10 bases fit TRBD2. V shed 7 bases and J 8 bases; nucleotides not matched to a gene: 14. The CDR3 contains 16 residues. CDR1 and CDR2 from the germline V gene are SGHVS and FQNEAQ. In nucleotides, the CDR3 is TGTGCCAGCACCCCTCCGCGAAATAGCGGGAGGCATGAGCAGTTCTTC. Residues: CASTPPRNSGRHEQFF. The full variable domain, with the rest looked up from reference TRBV7-8 and TRBJ2-1, is GAGVSQSPRYKVAKRGQDVALRCDPISGHVSLFWYQQALGQGPEFLTYFQNEAQLDKSGLPSDRFFAERPEGSVSTLKIQRTQQEDSAVYLCASTPPRNSGRHEQFFGPGTRLTVL.

Many counts were recorded for this clonotype. The V and J genes are TRBV20-1 and TRBJ2-5, with TRBD1 identical over 10 bases. The CDR3 is 14 amino acids. The germline V gene has CDR1 DFQATT and CDR2 SNEGSKA (reference sequence). With 1 base clipped from V and 3 bases from J, the junction kept 2 bases outside the gene matches. The DNA of the CDR3 is TGCAGTGCTAGAGTGGGGACAGGGGAAGAGACCCAGTACTTC. It codes for CSARVGTGEETQYF.

This clonotype has just one count. Since a much larger clone is just one base distant, this may be a read error. The gene calls are TRBV5-3 and TRBJ2-7; D perhaps matches TRBD2 (5 bases). TRBV5-3 carries the ORF label, with uncertain function. The V end lost 9 bases, the J end lost 1 base, and 14 bases lay between the germline ends. The CDR3 length is 13 residues. Written as DNA, the CDR3 is TGTGCCATCAGCCGGGGAAATTCCTACGAGCAGTACTTC. It encodes CAISRGNSYEQYF.

In its sample, this clonotype was seen a few times. V is TRBV12-3 or TRBV12-4 and J is TRBJ1-1; D is ambiguous. The V gene lost 3 bases and the J gene lost 6 bases, with 23 bases spanning the gap. CDR3 size: 17 residues. CDR3 nucleotide sequence: TGTGCCAGCAGTTTTAAGCCAGCCAACGGATTCCGGGCTGAAGCTTTCTTT. It is translated as CASSFKPANGFRAEAFF.

Many counts were recorded for this clonotype. The chain is built from TRBV7-9 and TRBJ2-1; D may be TRBD2 (6 bases). Trimming cost V 6 bases and J 7 bases, with 10 bases left between them. The V gene's germline CDR1 is SEHNR and CDR2 FQNEAQ (reference sequence). This CDR3 spans 12 amino acids. CDR3 protein: CASRGTGNEQFF. Written as DNA, the CDR3 is TGTGCCAGCAGGGGGACTGGGAATGAGCAGTTCTTC.

V is TRBV18 and J is TRBJ1-1; tentatively, D is TRBD1 (6 bases). Trimming cost V 1 base and J 1 base, with 10 bases left between them. Looked up from germline, CDR1 is KGHSH and CDR2 is LQKENI. CDR3 length: 15 amino acids. CDR3 sequence (DNA): TGTGCCAGCTCACCACGGGACAACCAGAACACTGAAGCTTTCTTT. It encodes CASSPRDNQNTEAFF.

This sequence joins TRBV7-9 and TRBJ2-2; TRBD2 aligns across 10 bases. The CDR3 contains 15 residues. The germline gives CDR1 SEHNR, CDR2 FQNEAQ (reference sequence). The V and J ends lost 2 bases and 8 bases, in that order; junction bases with no gene match: 5. The CDR3 sequence is CASSLSLAGEGELFF. CDR3 in DNA: TGTGCCAGCAGCTTATCTCTAGCGGGAGAAGGGGAGCTGTTTTTT.

A few counts support this clonotype. As DNA, the CDR3 is TGCGCCAGCAGGGTCGAGGGCTCTGGAAACACCATATATTTT. It is translated as CASRVEGSGNTIYF. This chain uses TRBV5-1 with TRBJ1-3; D is ambiguous. Germline V CDR1 and CDR2: SGHRS, YFSETQ. The CDR3 totals 14 residues. V lost 5 bases, J lost 0 bases, and 9 bases lay in between.

The J gene is TRBJ1-1, the V gene TRBV19; no definite D call. Per the germline V gene, CDR1 is LNHDA and CDR2 is SQIVND (reference sequence). The CDR3 is made up of 11 amino acids. Trimming shortened V by 5 bases and J by 7 bases, and 8 bases separated the two germline ends. The CDR3 is CASSFGIEAFF. For the CDR3, the DNA is TGTGCCAGTAGTTTCGGTATTGAAGCTTTCTTT. Filled out from reference TRBV19 and TRBJ1-1, the complete variable domain reads DGGITQSPKYLFRKEGQNVTLSCEQNLNHDAMYWYRQDPGQGLRLIYYSQIVNDFQKGDIAEGYSVSREKKESFPLTVTSAQKNPTAFYLCASSFGIEAFFGQGTRLTVV.

In this sample, this clonotype turned up a few times. The rearrangement uses TRBV7-8 and TRBJ2-1; no firm D call. The CDR3 runs to 16 residues. The V gene's germline CDR1 is SGHVS and CDR2 FQNEAQ. The V end was cut by 5 bases, the J end by 0 bases, with 14 bases between. This CDR3 is CASSHYYRSSYNEQFF. In nucleotides, the CDR3 is TGTGCCAGCAGCCACTACTACCGCAGCTCCTACAATGAGCAGTTCTTC.

This clonotype was recorded a few times. CDR3 nucleotide sequence: TGTGCCAGCAGCCCATCCGGGGTAGCGGGAGTCAATGAGCAGTTCTTC. Translated, it gives CASSPSGVAGVNEQFF. V usage is TRBV11-3 and J usage is TRBJ2-1, with 9 bases identical to TRBD2. The CDR3 runs to 16 residues. CDR1 and CDR2 (germline): SGHNT, YENEEA. Germline trimming cut 5 bases from V and 6 bases from J; bases unmatched to any gene: 11.

V usage is TRBV5-1 and J usage is TRBJ1-1, with D perhaps TRBD1 (5 bases). CDR1 SGHRS and CDR2 YFSETQ come from the germline V gene. V was trimmed by 4 bases and J by 4 bases, leaving 11 bases between them. The CDR3 covers 13 residues. The CDR3 sequence is CASSMTAGTEAFF. The CDR3 region has the DNA TGCGCCAGCAGCATGACAGCCGGCACTGAAGCTTTCTTT.

Ten or more counts support this clonotype. V is TRBV4-2 and J is TRBJ2-1; 9 bases fit TRBD1. CDR1 LGHNA and CDR2 YNFKEQ come from the germline V gene. The junction had 4 bases not matched to a gene; V was cut back by 0 bases and J by 4 bases. This CDR3 region has 16 residues. The DNA for the CDR3 is TGTGCCAGCAGCCAAGATACAGGGGGCTTTTACAATGAGCAGTTCTTC. Translated, it gives CASSQDTGGFYNEQFF.

The chain recombines TRBV5-4 with TRBJ1-1; D is perhaps TRBD1 (5 bases). CDR3 length: 16 amino acids. Trimming pared 6 bases from V and 4 bases from J, leaving 22 bases between. Germline-derived CDR1 and CDR2 are SGHNT and YYREEE (reference sequence). The CDR3 coding sequence is TGTGCCAGCACCCACAGGAGCCAAGGGGCCGTCACTGAAGCTTTCTTT. Translation: CASTHRSQGAVTEAFF. The full variable domain, its missing parts supplied by reference TRBV5-4 and TRBJ1-1, is ETGVTQSPTHLIKTRGQQVTLRCSSQSGHNTVSWYQQALGQGPQFIFQYYREEENGRGNFPPRFSGLQFPNYSSELNVNALELDDSALYLCASTHRSQGAVTEAFFGQGTRLTVV.

This clonotype showed up many times. V is TRBV20-1 and J is TRBJ2-5; 9 bases agree with TRBD1. J was trimmed by 0 bases and V by 3 bases; bases with no gene match: 5. CDR1 and CDR2 from the germline V gene are DFQATT and SNEGSKA (reference sequence). The CDR3 sequence is 15 residues long. The CDR3 DNA reads TGCAGTGCTAGTACCGGGACAGGGTACCAAGAGACCCAGTACTTC. Amino acid sequence: CSASTGTGYQETQYF.

This clonotype was counted ten times or more. The rearrangement links TRBV7-9 to TRBJ1-2, with D hard to call. The CDR3 runs to 13 residues. In germline, CDR1 is SEHNR, CDR2 FQNEAQ (reference sequence). The V gene lost 3 bases and the J gene lost 4 bases, with 9 bases spanning the gap. The CDR3 DNA reads TGTGCCAGCAGCTTGGAGTTAGGCTATGGCTACACCTTC. This translates into CASSLELGYGYTF.

Turning to this clonotype: At one end the junction does not follow the germline gene, possibly because of a read error. The chain recombines TRBV24-1 with TRBJ2-2; 10 nucleotides align to TRBD1. Germline-derived CDR1 and CDR2 are KGHDR and SFDVKD. This CDR3 has 18 residues. The CDR3 nucleotides read TGTGCCGCCAGTGATTTTCGGACAGGGGGGGCGAGTACCGGGGAGCTGTTTTTT. It translates to CAASDFRTGGASTGELFF.

This rearrangement joins TRBV5-1 to TRBJ2-3; TRBD2 matches at 7 bases. V lost 1 base, J lost 0 bases, and 11 bases stayed unmatched. CDR1 and CDR2 from the germline V gene are SGHRS and YFSETQ. The CDR3 consists of 18 residues. The CDR3 DNA sequence: TGCGCCAGCAGCTTGATCGGTTCCCTAGCGGCTAGCACAGATACGCAGTATTTT. This codes for CASSLIGSLAASTDTQYF.

This clonotype was counted only a few times. DNA of the CDR3: TGTGCCAGCAGTCCCAGGGGCCAGGACCGAAACACCGGGGAGCTGTTTTTT. The encoded protein is CASSPRGQDRNTGELFF. V and J are TRBV12-3 or TRBV12-4 and TRBJ2-2, with a possible D match to TRBD1 (6 bases). The CDR3 is 17 residues long. Trimming took off 5 bases at V and 2 bases at J, with 18 bases between the two ends.

This clonotype has just a few counts. CDR3 in DNA: TGCGCCAGCAGTACCGGGACAGGGGGCCCTGAAGCTTTCTTT. Its protein is CASSTGTGGPEAFF. This sequence joins TRBV5-1 and TRBJ1-1; 12 bases agree with TRBD1. V dropped 5 bases and J dropped 6; count of bases not matched to a gene: 5. CDR3 length: 14 residues. Germline values: CDR1 SGHRS, CDR2 YFSETQ.

This clonotype has only a few counts. The rearrangement uses TRBV20-1 and TRBJ1-2, with 11 bases aligning to TRBD1. V shed 3 bases, J shed 4 bases, and the junction held 13 bases outside the gene matches. Germline CDR1 and CDR2: DFQATT and SNEGSKA (reference sequence). The CDR3 runs to 17 residues. As DNA, the CDR3 is TGCAGTGCTAGTTCTAGGACAGGGGGCGCGAAAGGCTATGGCTACACCTTC. It specifies CSASSRTGGAKGYGYTF.

The chain carries TRBV2 and TRBJ2-2; D call uncertain. The CDR3 is 15 residues long. V was cut by 4 bases and J by 3 bases, with 12 bases left in between. CDR1 is SNHLY and CDR2 is FYNNEI in the germline V gene. The CDR3 sequence is CASSGGRVDTGELFF. DNA of the CDR3: TGTGCCAGCAGTGGAGGAAGGGTAGACACCGGGGAGCTGTTTTTT.

This clonotype appeared a few times. The gene calls are TRBV20-1 and TRBJ2-1; D is ambiguous. Trimming removed 3 bases from V and 6 bases from J, with 12 bases in between. The CDR3 runs to 13 residues. Germline values: CDR1 DFQATT, CDR2 SNEGSKA (reference sequence). DNA of the CDR3: TGCAGTGCTAGGACCTCAAGGCCCAATGAGCAGTTCTTC. This gives the protein CSARTSRPNEQFF.

This clonotype was counted at least ten times. The rearrangement links TRBV6-2 or TRBV6-3 to TRBJ1-1; D is perhaps TRBD1 (6 bases). This CDR3 is built from 13 residues. Germline V gene sequence: CDR1 MNHEY, CDR2 SVGEGT. Trimming left V 2 bases short and J 11 bases short, with 15 bases between. Here the CDR3 reads CASSYGIRQDAFF. The CDR3 DNA follows: TGTGCCAGCAGTTACGGGATCCGACAGGATGCTTTCTTT.

This chain links TRBV3-1 with TRBJ2-7; weak D call: TRBD2 (6 bases). CDR3 length: 15 residues. V was cut by 4 bases and J by 5 bases, with 18 bases left in between. The germline V gene has CDR1 LGHDT and CDR2 YNNKEL (reference sequence). In DNA form, the CDR3 reads TGTGCCAGCAGCCCAGGAGTTGGAGGGCCGCACGAGCAGTACTTC. Translation: CASSPGVGGPHEQYF.

This clonotype was counted many times. The chain combines TRBV6-5 with TRBJ1-1, with D hard to call. V lost 0 bases to trimming and J lost 0 bases, with 11 bases between them. CDR1 is MNHEY, CDR2 SVGAGI, per germline. The CDR3 loop spans 16 amino acids. CDR3 loop: CASSYSRLSMNTEAFF. CDR3 nucleotide sequence: TGTGCCAGCAGTTACTCGAGGTTATCCATGAACACTGAAGCTTTCTTT.

Ten or more counts support this clonotype. The chain couples TRBV9 to TRBJ1-5, with TRBD1 as a possible D gene (5 bases). Germline V CDR1 and CDR2: SGDLS, YYNGEE. V dropped 0 bases and J dropped 1 base, with 5 bases sitting between them. CDR3 length equals 14 residues. The CDR3, as DNA: TGTGCCAGCAGCGTAGGGGGCAGCAATCAGCCCCAGCATTTT. Translation gives CASSVGGSNQPQHF.

The chain carries TRBV4-1 and TRBJ2-5; D might be TRBD2 (6 bases). The CDR3 length is 17 residues. The germline V gene encodes CDR1 MGHRA and CDR2 YSYEKL. Trimming left V 0 bases short and J 1 base short, with 15 bases between. For the CDR3, the DNA is TGCGCCAGCAGCCAAGATGCGTACGGAGGGAGCCAAGAGACCCAGTACTTC. It encodes CASSQDAYGGSQETQYF.